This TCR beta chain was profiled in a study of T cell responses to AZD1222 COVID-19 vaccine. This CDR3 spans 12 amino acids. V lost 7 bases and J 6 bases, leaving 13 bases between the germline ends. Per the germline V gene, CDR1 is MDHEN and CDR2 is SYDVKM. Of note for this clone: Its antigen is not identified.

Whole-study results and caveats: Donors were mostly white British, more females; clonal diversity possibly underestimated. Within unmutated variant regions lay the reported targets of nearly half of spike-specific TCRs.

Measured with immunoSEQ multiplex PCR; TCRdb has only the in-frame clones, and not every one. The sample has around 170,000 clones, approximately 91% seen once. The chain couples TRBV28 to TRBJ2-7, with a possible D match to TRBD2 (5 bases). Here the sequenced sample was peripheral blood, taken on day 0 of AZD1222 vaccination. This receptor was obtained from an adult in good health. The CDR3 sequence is CASNSERVEQYF. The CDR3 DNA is TGTGCCAGCAATTCGGAGAGGGTCGAGCAGTACTTC.